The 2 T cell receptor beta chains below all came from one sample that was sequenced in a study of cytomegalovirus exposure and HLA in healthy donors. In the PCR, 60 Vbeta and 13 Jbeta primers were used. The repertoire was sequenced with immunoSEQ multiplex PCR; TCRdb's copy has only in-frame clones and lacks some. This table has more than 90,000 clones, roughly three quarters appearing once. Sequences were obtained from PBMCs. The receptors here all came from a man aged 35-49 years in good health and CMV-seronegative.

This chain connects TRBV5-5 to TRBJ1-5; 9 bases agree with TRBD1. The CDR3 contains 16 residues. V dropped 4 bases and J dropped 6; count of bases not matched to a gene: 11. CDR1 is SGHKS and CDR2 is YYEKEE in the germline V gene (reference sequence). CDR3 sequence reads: CASSGYRDRVGQPQHF. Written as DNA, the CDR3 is TGTGCCAGCAGCGGCTATAGGGACAGGGTGGGTCAGCCCCAGCATTTT.

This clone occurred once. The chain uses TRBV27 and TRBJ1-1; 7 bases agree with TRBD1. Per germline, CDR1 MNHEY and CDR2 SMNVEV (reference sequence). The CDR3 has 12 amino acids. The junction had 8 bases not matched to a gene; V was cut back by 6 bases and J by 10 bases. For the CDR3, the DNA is TGTGCCAGCAGCCGGACAGGCGTCGGAGCTTTCTTT. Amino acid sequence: CASSRTGVGAFF.